This T cell receptor beta chain was identified during a study of cytomegalovirus exposure and HLA in healthy donors. Both 60 Vbeta primers and 13 Jbeta primers went into the PCR. Generated by immunoSEQ multiplex PCR, the TCRdb table keeps only in-frame clones and is missing some. The profile covers 140,000 to 150,000 clones, with roughly 76% appearing a single time and roughly 2.9% taken by the ten largest. The CDR3 has 13 residues. From germline, CDR1 is SGHTA and CDR2 FQGNSA. Trimming stripped 0 bases from V and 8 bases from J, with 10 bases between. V is TRBV7-2 and J is TRBJ1-1; weak D call: TRBD1 (5 bases). Sample: PBMCs. The source is a woman in her thirties in good health and CMV-seronegative. The CDR3 sequence: CASSLARGGEAFF. CDR3 DNA: TGTGCCAGCAGCTTAGCAAGGGGAGGGGAAGCTTTCTTT. The variable domain in full, completed from reference TRBV7-2 and TRBJ1-1, reads GAGVSQSPSNKVTEKGKDVELRCDPISGHTALYWYRQSLGQGLEFLIYFQGNSAPDKSGLPSDRFSAERTGGSVSTLTIQRTQQEDSAVYLCASSLARGGEAFFGQGTRLTVV.